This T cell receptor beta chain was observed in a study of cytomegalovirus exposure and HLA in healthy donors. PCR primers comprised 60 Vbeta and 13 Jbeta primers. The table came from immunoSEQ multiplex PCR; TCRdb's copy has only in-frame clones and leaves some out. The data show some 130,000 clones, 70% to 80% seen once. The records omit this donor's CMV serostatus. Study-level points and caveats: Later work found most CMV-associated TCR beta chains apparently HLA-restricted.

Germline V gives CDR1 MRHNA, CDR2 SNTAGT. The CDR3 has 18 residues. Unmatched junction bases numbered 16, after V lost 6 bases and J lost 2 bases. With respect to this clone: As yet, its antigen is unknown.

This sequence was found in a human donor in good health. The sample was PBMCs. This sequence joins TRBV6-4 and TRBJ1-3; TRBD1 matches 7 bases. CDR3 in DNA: TGTGCCAGCAGCCGGATCTGGAGGGGGCCAGGCGCTGGAAACACCATATATTTT. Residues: CASSRIWRGPGAGNTIYF.